The 17 T cell receptor beta chains in this list originate from one sample, sequenced in a study of post-analysis software for immune sequencing data. Prepared TCR beta cDNA libraries contained unique molecular identifiers. MiXCR, applied by TCRdb to the PCR reads, yields one record per CDR3 protein. Of roughly 800,000 distinct CDR3 sequences listed, more than 45% are singletons. The antigens for these receptors are not known. Study results and caveats: Comparison of patients with controls showed four or five TRBV segments more frequent in patients, TRBV5-6, TRBV5-1 and TRBV20-1 among them.

Sequenced sample: blood. These receptors all stem from a girl aged 10 to 17 with multiple sclerosis.

The chain recombines TRBV27 with TRBJ2-7; TRBD2 aligns across 9 bases. CDR3 length equals 17 residues. Germline V gene lookup returns CDR1 MNHEY and CDR2 SMNVEV (reference sequence). V dropped 4 bases and J dropped 0; count of bases not matched to a gene: 10. The CDR3 coding sequence is TGTGCCAGCAGTTCCCGTAGCGGGAGTGGGGCCTCCTACGAGCAGTACTTC. This translates into CASSSRSGSGASYEQYF.

The V gene is TRBV20-1, the J gene TRBJ2-2; possible D gene TRBD1, 5 bases. The CDR3 is 15 residues long. Germline lookup yields CDR1 DFQATT and CDR2 SNEGSKA (reference sequence). With 6 bases removed from V and 0 bases from J, the gap between germline ends came to 14 bases. The chain's CDR3 is CSAIPDIANTGELFF. CDR3 nucleotide sequence: TGCAGTGCCATCCCGGACATCGCGAACACCGGGGAGCTGTTTTTT.

This chain joins TRBV7-8 and TRBJ1-5; no clear D. Germline loops: CDR1 SGHVS, CDR2 FQNEAQ. This CDR3 spans 13 amino acids. The V and J ends lost 5 bases and 8 bases respectively, with 13 bases between them. In DNA form, the CDR3 reads TGTGCCAGCAGCCTAGTTTCGGAGGAGCCCCAGCATTTT. Protein: CASSLVSEEPQHF.

The chain recombines TRBV5-1 with TRBJ2-1; 15 bases map to TRBD2. V shed 4 bases, J shed 4 bases, and the junction held 3 bases outside the gene matches. This CDR3 contains 16 residues. CDR1 SGHRS and CDR2 YFSETQ come from the germline V gene. Here the CDR3 DNA reads TGCGCCAGCAGCGGGGGGACTAGCGGGAGGTACAATGAGCAGTTCTTC. It codes for CASSGGTSGRYNEQFF.

This clonotype appeared a few times. The junction does not match germline at one end; this may be a read error. The chain has TRBV15 and TRBJ2-4; the D gene is possibly TRBD2 (5 bases). The better agreement between TRBJ2-7 and the DNA end casts doubt on the J call. The CDR3 has 14 amino acids. CDR1 is LNHNV, CDR2 YYDKDF, per germline (reference sequence). The CDR3 bases are TGTGCCGCCAGCAGAGTAGCGACACCCTACGAGCAGTACTTC. Protein product: CAASRVATPYEQYF.

This clonotype was detected only a few times. The genes are TRBV5-1 and TRBJ2-7, with 8 bases lining up with TRBD2. Germline V lookup: CDR1 SGHRS, CDR2 YFSETQ. CDR3 length: 15 residues. The V and J ends lost 0 bases and 5 bases, in that order; junction bases with no gene match: 7. The CDR3 sequence is CASSLAVTSANEQYF. The CDR3 DNA reads TGCGCCAGCAGCTTGGCGGTGACTAGCGCCAACGAGCAGTACTTC. Full variable domain (rest looked up from reference TRBV5-1 and TRBJ2-7): KAGVTQTPRYLIKTRGQQVTLSCSPISGHRSVSWYQQTPGQGLQFLFEYFSETQRNKGNFPGRFSGRQFSNSRSEMNVSTLELGDSALYLCASSLAVTSANEQYFGPGTRLTVT.

The chain has TRBV7-8 and TRBJ1-5; D remains unclear. The V gene's germline CDR1 is SGHVS and CDR2 FQNEAQ. CDR3 length: 16 amino acids. V lost 1 base and J lost 3, with 13 bases in between. This chain's CDR3 is CASSLGLFGPNQPQHF. CDR3 sequence (DNA): TGTGCCAGCAGCTTAGGCCTTTTTGGGCCCAATCAGCCCCAGCATTTT.

This chain links TRBV6-2 or TRBV6-3 with TRBJ2-5; D remains unclear. The CDR3 is 15 amino acids. The V and J ends lost 5 bases and 2 bases respectively, with 15 bases between them. CDR1 is MNHEY and CDR2 is SVGEGT in the germline V gene. CDR3 protein: CASSTERGWQETQYF. The DNA of the CDR3 is TGTGCCAGCAGTACGGAAAGAGGATGGCAAGAGACCCAGTACTTC.

The chain joins TRBV28 to TRBJ1-3, with D unresolved. CDR1 and CDR2 from the germline V gene are MDHEN and SYDVKM. Trimming removed 5 bases at V and 0 bases at J, with 20 bases between. The CDR3 consists of 18 residues. The CDR3 DNA reads as TGTGCCAGCAGTCCTATTAGACCGCACGTAGCCTCTGGAAACACCATATATTTT. It codes for CASSPIRPHVASGNTIYF.

This chain links TRBV20-1 with TRBJ2-1; possibly TRBD2 for D (6 bases). V shed 4 bases and J shed 5 bases, with 15 bases lying between them. The germline V gene encodes CDR1 DFQATT and CDR2 SNEGSKA (reference sequence). The CDR3 runs to 14 residues. CDR3 sequence reads: CSAILGLHDNEQFF. CDR3 coding DNA: TGCAGTGCTATCCTGGGACTTCATGACAATGAGCAGTTCTTC.

This clonotype has more than one count but fewer than ten. The CDR3 loop reads CAPSDKGRPYEQYF. In DNA form, the CDR3 reads TGTGCCCCCAGTGACAAGGGACGGCCCTACGAGCAGTACTTC. The rearrangement joins TRBV2 to TRBJ2-7; D is possibly TRBD1 or TRBD2 (5 bases each). Germline loops: CDR1 SNHLY, CDR2 FYNNEI. With 11 bases removed from V and 2 bases from J, the gap between germline ends came to 19 bases. CDR3 size: 14 residues.

This clonotype was seen more than once but under ten times. The V call is TRBV29-1, the J call TRBJ1-5; D is possibly TRBD1 (6 bases). The ends were cut back, 4 bases at V and 7 bases at J, with 11 bases in the middle. Germline CDR1 is SQVTM and CDR2 is ANQGSEA. This CDR3 is 12 amino acids long. CDR3 sequence reads: CSVAGRGQPQHF. For the CDR3, the DNA is TGCAGCGTTGCCGGCAGGGGACAGCCCCAGCATTTT.

This chain uses TRBV24-1 with TRBJ2-7; 8 positions agree with TRBD1. Germline V lookup: CDR1 KGHDR, CDR2 SFDVKD. The V segment lost 0 bases and the J segment 11 bases; nucleotides outside the gene matches: 5. The CDR3 totals 13 residues. The CDR3: CATSDLARGQKYF. DNA of the CDR3: TGTGCCACCAGTGATTTGGCCAGGGGGCAGAAGTACTTC.

For the CDR3, the DNA is TGCAGTGCTAGAGTGACTCCGCTTAATTCACCCCTCCACTTT. Amino acid sequence: CSARVTPLNSPLHF. The chain combines TRBV20-1 with TRBJ1-6; the D is unclear. With 1 base removed from V and 6 bases from J, the gap between germline ends came to 10 bases. Germline loops: CDR1 DFQATT, CDR2 SNEGSKA (reference sequence). This CDR3 comprises 14 residues.

This chain links TRBV29-1 with TRBJ2-1; unclear D gene. CDR1 and CDR2 (germline): SQVTM, ANQGSEA. The V end lost 5 bases, the J end lost 8 bases, and 7 bases lay between the germline ends. The CDR3 length is 10 residues. The CDR3: CSVTWDEQFF. CDR3 in DNA: TGCAGCGTTACCTGGGATGAGCAGTTCTTC.

This clonotype has only a few counts. This chain uses TRBV11-2 with TRBJ2-1; 11 positions agree with TRBD2. With V trimmed by 10 bases and J by 3 bases, 5 bases remained unmatched. CDR1 and CDR2 (germline): SGHAT, FQNNGV. CDR3 length: 14 residues. As DNA, the CDR3 is TGTGCCACCCTAGCGGGAGGACTCTACAATGAGCAGTTCTTC. As protein: CATLAGGLYNEQFF. The entire variable domain, with the rest obtained from reference TRBV11-2 and TRBJ2-1, is as follows: EAGVAQSPRYKIIEKRQSVAFWCNPISGHATLYWYQQILGQGPKLLIQFQNNGVVDDSQLPKDRFSAERLKGVDSTLKIQPAKLEDSAVYLCATLAGGLYNEQFFGPGTRLTVL.

This chain joins TRBV3-1 and TRBJ1-2, with a possible D match to TRBD1 (5 bases). In germline, CDR1 is LGHDT, CDR2 YNNKEL (reference sequence). This CDR3 contains 14 residues. Trimming stripped 3 bases from V and 4 bases from J, with 12 bases between. The CDR3 protein is CASSHGGMSYGYTF. The CDR3 DNA follows: TGTGCCAGCAGCCATGGGGGGATGAGCTATGGCTACACCTTC.